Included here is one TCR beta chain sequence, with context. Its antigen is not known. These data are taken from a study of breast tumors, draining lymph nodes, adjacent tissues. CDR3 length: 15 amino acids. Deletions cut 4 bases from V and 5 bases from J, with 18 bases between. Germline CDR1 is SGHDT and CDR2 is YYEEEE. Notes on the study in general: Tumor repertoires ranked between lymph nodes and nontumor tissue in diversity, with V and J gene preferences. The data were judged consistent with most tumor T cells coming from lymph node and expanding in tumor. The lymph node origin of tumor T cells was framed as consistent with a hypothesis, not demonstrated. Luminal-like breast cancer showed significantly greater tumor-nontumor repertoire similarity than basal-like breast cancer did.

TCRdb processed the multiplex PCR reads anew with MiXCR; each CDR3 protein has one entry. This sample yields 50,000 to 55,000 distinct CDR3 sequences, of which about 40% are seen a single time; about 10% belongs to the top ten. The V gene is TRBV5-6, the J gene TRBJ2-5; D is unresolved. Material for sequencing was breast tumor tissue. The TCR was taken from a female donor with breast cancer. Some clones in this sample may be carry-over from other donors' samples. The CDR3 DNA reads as TGTGCCAGCAGCGCGCTTGAGCCGGAGAGGGAGACCCAGTACTTC. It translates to CASSALEPERETQYF.